This passage covers 7 T cell receptor beta chains from one sample sequenced in a study of blood T cell repertoires in COVID-19. The repertoire was sequenced with immunoSEQ multiplex PCR; TCRdb's copy has only in-frame clones and lacks some. The table shows about 300,000 clones, with approximately 85% occurring only once. The sequencing input was PBMCs or T cells enriched from blood (not recorded which). These receptors originate from a man younger than 40 who had recovered from COVID-19.

This clone was detected only a few times. This sequence joins TRBV30 and TRBJ1-6; the D gene is possibly TRBD1 (5 bases). The V gene's germline CDR1 is GTSNPN and CDR2 SVGIG (reference sequence). The V and J ends lost 2 bases and 0 bases respectively, with 17 bases between them. The CDR3 runs to 18 residues. CDR3 bases: TGTGCCTGGAGTCTAGGCGGACATGTGAGCTCCTATAATTCACCCCTCCACTTT. Protein sequence: CAWSLGGHVSSYNSPLHF.

The V and J genes are TRBV27 and TRBJ2-2; a weak D match, TRBD1 (6 bases). CDR3 size: 15 residues. V lost 2 bases, J lost 6 bases, and 13 bases lay in between. Germline CDR1 is MNHEY and CDR2 is SMNVEV (reference sequence). The CDR3 reads CASSLQPRTAGELFF. The CDR3 DNA reads TGTGCCAGCAGTTTACAACCCCGGACAGCCGGGGAGCTGTTTTTT.

A few counts support this clone. The chain combines TRBV9 with TRBJ1-2; 7 bases fit TRBD1. Losses at the gene ends were 3 bases for V and 2 bases for J; bases not matched to a gene: 4. The CDR3 is 14 amino acids. The germline V gene has CDR1 SGDLS and CDR2 YYNGEE. The CDR3: CASSGDSSNYGYTF. CDR3 in DNA: TGTGCCAGCAGCGGGGACAGTTCAAACTATGGCTACACCTTC.

This clone was observed once. This rearrangement joins TRBV9 to TRBJ2-1, with TRBD2 matching over 9 bases. With V trimmed by 4 bases and J by 4 bases, 12 bases remained unmatched. This CDR3 region has 17 residues. Germline-derived CDR1 and CDR2 are SGDLS and YYNGEE. The CDR3 region is CASSQGAGTSMYNEQFF. The CDR3 coding sequence is TGTGCCAGCAGCCAGGGAGCCGGGACTAGCATGTACAATGAGCAGTTCTTC. Variable domain in full (rest from reference TRBV9 and TRBJ2-1): DSGVTQTPKHLITATGQRVTLRCSPRSGDLSVYWYQQSLDQGLQFLIQYYNGEERAKGNILERFSAQQFPDLHSELNLSSLELGDSALYFCASSQGAGTSMYNEQFFGPGTRLTVL.

This clone was seen once. The chain is built from TRBV6-5 and TRBJ1-2; D gene uncertain. CDR3 length: 11 amino acids. The germline V and J ends were trimmed by 6 bases and 7 bases, with 9 bases remaining between them. The germline V gene has CDR1 MNHEY and CDR2 SVGAGI. The CDR3 region is CASSDWSGYTF. The DNA for the CDR3 is TGTGCCAGCAGCGATTGGAGTGGCTACACCTTC.

This clone showed up just once. The sample has other DNA sequences that encode this CDR3 too. The rearrangement links TRBV5-4 to TRBJ1-5; D gene unclear. V lost 4 bases, J lost 5 bases, and 7 bases lay in between. The CDR3 is 12 amino acids. CDR1 and CDR2 from the germline V gene are SGHNT and YYREEE (reference sequence). CDR3 loop: CASSLGDQPQHF. DNA for the CDR3: TGTGCCAGCAGCCTCGGTGATCAGCCCCAGCATTTT.

V usage is TRBV5-1 and J usage is TRBJ1-2; 7 positions match TRBD1. Trimming took 4 bases from V and 6 from J; bases not matched to a gene: 3. In germline, CDR1 is SGHRS, CDR2 YFSETQ. The CDR3 spans 12 residues. The CDR3 here is CASSTTGDGYTF. In DNA form, the CDR3 reads TGCGCCAGCAGCACTACAGGGGATGGCTACACCTTC.